This TCR beta chain was sequenced for a study of tumor-infiltrating lymphocytes in oesophageal squamous cell carcinoma (dated by TCRdb to the mid-2010s). The library was obtained by PCR. Sequencing used an Illumina HiSeq 2000. TCRdb handled the public reads itself, with Q25 trimming in fastp and clone calling in MiXCR, and kept productive beta chains. Every entry covers one CDR3 protein and lists the most common genes and DNA from its rows. A total of 9,000 to 13,000 distinct CDR3 sequences appear in this sample, approximately 59% of them only once. The leading ten clones occupy around 35% of the sample. Only a few counts were recorded for this clonotype. Its antigen is not yet known. Per-nucleotide qualities are absent, and no much larger clonotype sits a single base away. CDR1 and CDR2 (SGHTA, FQGNSA) derive from the germline V gene. The CDR3 measures 15 amino acids from cysteine to phenylalanine. The kept DNA is CDR3 alone, 45 bases in frame from the first base. V lost 1 base and J lost 4 bases; the stretch between them is 12 bases long.

The TCR was taken from a male donor with esophageal squamous cell carcinoma. Sample: esophageal tumor tissue. This chain is built from TRBV7-2 and TRBJ2-3; the D gene is not confidently resolved. The DNA sequence is given as TGTGCCAGCAGCTTAGAGAAGTCACGCGCAGATACGCAGTATTTT. This encodes CASSLEKSRADTQYF. The reference TRBV7-2 and TRBJ2-3 proteins fill in what lies around the CDR3, so the full variable domain reads GAGVSQSPSNKVTEKGKDVELRCDPISGHTALYWYRQSLGQGLEFLIYFQGNSAPDKSGLPSDRFSAERTGGSVSTLTIQRTQQEDSAVYLCASSLEKSRADTQYFGPGTRLTVL.